Here is one TCR beta chain with its context. What it recognizes is unknown. This entry is derived from a study of cytomegalovirus exposure and HLA in healthy donors. Study observations and caveats: Some V segments could not be told apart, so they were left out, TRBV6-2 and TRBV6-3 among them. A further, later analysis showed that HLA-associated TCR beta chains (compared with equally common others) were more clonally expanded. Association of 16,951 TCR beta sequences with HLA alleles was found at 0.05 false discovery rate in a later analysis.

This CDR3 contains 15 residues. Germline lookup yields CDR1 SGHAT and CDR2 FQNNGV. J was trimmed by 6 bases and V by 0 bases; bases with no gene match: 5. Primers: 60 Vbeta forward and 13 Jbeta reverse. The data were produced by immunoSEQ multiplex PCR, yet TCRdb's version contains in-frame clones alone and is incomplete. The table lists 55,000 to 70,000 clones, about 80% of them singletons. The TCR originated in a human donor in good health. The gene calls are TRBV11-2 and TRBJ2-4; 7 bases line up with TRBD1. Sequencing used PBMCs. The CDR3 loop is CASSLDHGTVNIQYF. CDR3 nucleotide sequence: TGTGCCAGCAGCTTAGATCACGGGACAGTAAACATTCAGTACTTC.